The text below deals with one TCR beta chain. These data come from a study of PD-1 blockade in classical Hodgkin lymphoma. The data were produced by immunoSEQ multiplex PCR, yet TCRdb's version contains in-frame clones alone and is incomplete. The sample contains some 62,000 clones, approximately 89% of which appear only once. Every patient relapsed after autologous stem cell transplantation, and brentuximab vedotin exposure varied. Complete response, partial response or progressive disease constituted the best response categories observed. The source material was peripheral blood mononuclear cells (PBMCs), sampled at baseline. The receptor was isolated from a human donor with classical Hodgkin lymphoma.

The CDR3 spells CASSKGYNQPQHF. Written as DNA, the CDR3 is TGTGCCAGTAGTAAGGGGTACAATCAGCCCCAGCATTTT. The genes are TRBV19 and TRBJ1-5; D is possibly TRBD1 (5 bases). The germline V and J ends were trimmed by 4 bases and 3 bases, with 7 bases remaining between them. The germline CDR1 and CDR2 sequences are LNHDA and SQIVND (reference sequence). The CDR3 consists of 13 residues.